Sequencing of this T cell receptor beta chain was carried out in a study of cytomegalovirus exposure and HLA in healthy donors (dated 2017 in TCRdb). About the study as a whole: An earlier analysis of fewer than 750 of the donors reported 250 to 300 Gb of sequence data and around 120 million unique TCR beta sequences obtained from about 179 million T cells. About 280 gigabases of sequencing data and 70 million to 100 million unique TCR sequences made up an early release that covered 640 HLA-typed donors. The genetic ancestry cluster associated with self-reported Caucasian donors included over 65% of the 300 to 400 genotyped donors. The study aimed to test whether cataloging public T cell receptors could reveal signatures of past pathogen exposure. Using immunosequencing, the study profiled T cell repertoires from around 680 subjects and related those repertoires to cytomegalovirus serostatus. In addition to the first cohort of approximately 650 subjects, a separate validation cohort of 100 to 150 different subjects was used. To predict cytomegalovirus infection status, the study combined high-throughput TCR immunosequencing, statistical association of individual TCRs with disease status, and machine learning. In a later analysis, previously published TCR beta repertoires from about 640 donors were re-analyzed and high-resolution HLA genotyping was added so that TCR occurrence patterns could be studied. The later analysis used no new phenotypic data to find candidate immune exposures, relying instead on TCR beta sequences and their occurrence across donors. To decide whether each TCR beta V gene segment behaved as functional or pseudogenic, an earlier analysis of some 600 of the donors relied on high-throughput TCR beta sequencing. Alongside the repertoire data, information on donor age, sex, ethnicity and CMV serostatus was compiled. Genome-wide SNP genotypes for about 60% of the roughly 700 donors were used in a later genetic analysis, which treated that subset as a discovery cohort. Every discovery cohort repertoire had been produced on one sequencing platform. HLA typing covered class I and class II loci at four-digit resolution. Typing coverage differed by locus: A, B, C, DRB1 and DQB1 were typed in about 620-630 donors, DQA1 in 500 to 550, DPA1 in 600 to 610, and DPB1 in just under 490. About five DR-DQ haplotypes were treated as single units for association and clustering because of strong linkage in the cohort. On average, roughly 200,000 unique TCR beta nucleotide sequences were sequenced per donor among a few hundred genotyped donors of the cohort, with about 19% of those sequences being non-productive.

This clone is a singleton in its sample. What this receptor recognizes is not known. No base qualities exist here, and no much larger clone lies one base off it. Receptor libraries were prepared by the immunoSEQ multiplex PCR assay. A mixture of 60 forward primers for TCR Vbeta segments and 13 reverse primers for TCR Jbeta segments was used in the multiplex PCR. Amplification of the CDR3 region of rearranged TCR beta genes was performed with a multiplex PCR assay on genomic DNA. Amplified TCR beta libraries were sequenced as 87-base-pair reads on the Illumina HiSeq System. The paper's data handling went like this. A later analysis tallied roughly 78 million unique TCR beta chains across the 600 to 700 repertoires, and about 10 million of those chains were shared by two or more donors. Raw reads were error-corrected and collapsed into unique sequences by a nearest-neighbor algorithm in which closely related sequences were merged to remove PCR and sequencing errors. Alignment of CDR3 sequences to IMGT reference sequences was used to assign V, D and J gene segments. For a sequence to be retained, a match of at least six nucleotides to both a V gene segment and a J gene segment was required. Rearrangements were classified as productive when the CDR3 lacked stop codons and remained in frame with V and J, and all other rearrangements were classified as non-productive. CDR3 was defined by IMGT convention, running from the second conserved V-encoded cysteine to the conserved J-encoded phenylalanine. In an earlier analysis of around 600 of the donors, sequences lacking an unambiguous match to a single V gene segment were excluded. An earlier analysis of 500 to 600 of the donors classified V segments as functional when productive rearrangements were above 56.7% and as segregating when the standard deviation between donors was above 5%. A statistical classification framework was developed to diagnose cytomegalovirus status using the catalog of TCR beta chain sequences. V and J gene assignment, in a later analysis, came from comparing TCR nucleotide sequences with IMGT/GENE-DB human TR gene sequences. The TCRdist pipeline was used in a later analysis to assign CDR3 sequences and most-parsimonious VDJ recombination scenarios. A later analysis defined each TCR beta chain by its CDR3 amino acid sequence plus V-gene family, and excluded reads lacking a unique V-gene family. To address suspected cross-contamination and a sequencing artifact, a later analysis removed roughly 640 highly shared, low-generation-probability nucleotide sequences. For each public chain, a later analysis derived a clonal expansion index from normalized ranks of inferred template counts within each repertoire. In a later analysis, generation probabilities were computed with a VDJ recombination model fitted to out-of-frame rearrangements, and the resulting probabilities were checked against IGoR. A later analysis scored TCR-TCR, TCR-HLA and TCR-CMV co-occurrence with hypergeometric tests, applying a repertoire-size bias correction to TCR pairs. A later analysis estimated false discovery rates by permuting HLA or CMV assignments 20 times. In a later analysis, co-occurring TCRs were grouped using DBSCAN, and TCRdist sequence similarity was added for clustering within HLA-allele-positive subsets. For co-occurrence clustering, repertoires with fewer than 30,000 or more than 120,000 public chains were excluded, along with 4 to 6 repertoires with anomalous nucleotide sharing. The source is immuneACCESS, and TCRdb retained only in-frame sequences with V and J called. Part of the clones is not carried over; for the studies checked, unresolved V genes explain less than half of this, and the remainder is unexplained. Clone size and the V and J calls come from that table; the DNA yielded D and trimming. The sample data list some 130,000 clones, and about 73% of these were observed just once. Together, the top ten hold around 1.9% of the sample.

Results and caveats for the whole study, not just this receptor: CMV serostatus was the only immune exposure information available for the cohort. Most CMV-associated TCR beta chains appeared to be HLA-restricted in a later analysis, and the HLA associations seemed to be driven largely by CMV exposure. Assigning TCR associations to individual alleles was difficult when HLA alleles, especially DR and DQ, strongly co-occurred. In a later analysis, HLA-associated TCR beta chains were found to be more clonally expanded and to have lower generation probabilities than equally common non-associated chains. The earlier analysis of approximately 590 of the donors excluded some 15 rarely observed V segments, including chromosome 9 orphons, because counts were too low. A later analysis associated 15,000 or so TCR beta sequences with specific HLA alleles at a false discovery rate of 0.05. In a later genetic analysis, fewer N-insertions in productive TCRs were reported among donors in an Asian-associated ancestry cluster than the 666-donor mean. The sequencing pipeline was judged likely to have produced a cluster of highly shared sequence variants as a technical artifact. The 87-base-pair reads could not distinguish some IMGT-functional V segments, including TRBV6-2 and TRBV6-3, so those segments were excluded. A total of roughly 160 TCR beta chains were listed by the study as associated with cytomegalovirus. An earlier analysis of approximately 570 of the donors showed that most TCR beta V segments appeared in productive rearrangements either about 90% or about 30% of the time, which broadly matched IMGT annotations. In a later analysis, TCR association rates were found to vary across HLA loci, with the most associated TCRs seen for DRB1 alleles and the fewest for HLA-C alleles. Because HLA typing was unavailable for some donors at each locus, only the typed subset was used in association tests. Only TCR beta chains were sequenced in this cohort, and the absence of alpha or paired-chain data limited detectable features. Roughly uniform sequencing depth across donors was assumed in presence/absence analyses, although this assumption may not hold. A later genetic analysis associated a missense DCLRE1C variant with V-gene and J-gene trimming of TCR beta chains, and an independent cohort replicated the association. In a later analysis, several top co-occurrence clusters were reported to appear linked to parvovirus B19, influenza, CMV and Epstein-Barr virus. A few of the identified cytomegalovirus-associated TCR beta chains were confirmed in vitro to be specific for cytomegalovirus antigens. The classifier was reported to diagnose cytomegalovirus status with high specificity and sensitivity in both the original cohort and the validation cohort. Most TCR sequences were observed very rarely across donors, whereas some public TCRs were present in many individuals. It was suggested by the authors that the approach could potentially be generalized to other disease states and immunological phenotypes. Correlated functional status among segregating V segments might be attributable to linkage disequilibrium, but an unknown experimental factor could not be ruled out. A further reported finding was that TCR beta sequences accurately predicted the HLA-A and HLA-B alleles for most subjects in the first cohort.

The cohort was made up of several hundred healthy bone marrow donors. Cohort members were all nominally healthy when sampled, although unrecorded immune exposures were likely present. The donor tested CMV seropositive and was one of the 289 seropositive cohort members. Every donor gave a peripheral blood sample, and the peripheral blood mononuclear cells from that sample were used for TCR beta sequencing. The Qiagen DNeasy Blood Extraction Kit was used to extract genomic DNA from the blood cell samples. CDR1 and CDR2 are drawn from the germline V gene: MDHEN, SYDVKM. Spanning cysteine to phenylalanine, the CDR3 consists of 16 amino acids. Of the read, only the CDR3 DNA is kept; its 48 bases are in frame from base 1. Germline trimming amounts to 6 bases on V and 7 bases on J, with 14 as the count of junction bases outside the gene matches.

The sample comprised PBMCs. In this chain, TRBV28 is recombined with TRBJ2-2; a stretch of 7 junction bases matches TRBD1. This TCR came from a woman aged 60-75 years in good health and CMV-seropositive. The CDR3 region has the sequence CASSRPRRGKDGELFF. The DNA is as follows: TGTGCCAGCAGCCGCCCTCGCAGGGGGAAGGACGGGGAGCTGTTTTTT.